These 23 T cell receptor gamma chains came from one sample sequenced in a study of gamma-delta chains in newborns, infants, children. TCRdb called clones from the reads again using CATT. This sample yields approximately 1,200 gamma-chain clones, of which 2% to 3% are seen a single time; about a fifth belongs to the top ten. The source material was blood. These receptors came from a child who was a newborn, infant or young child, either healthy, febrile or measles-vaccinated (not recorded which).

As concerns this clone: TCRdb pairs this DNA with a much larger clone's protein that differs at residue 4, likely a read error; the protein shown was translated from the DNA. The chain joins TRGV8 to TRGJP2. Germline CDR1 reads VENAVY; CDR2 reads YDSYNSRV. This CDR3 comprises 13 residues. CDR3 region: CATRDSFHWIKTF. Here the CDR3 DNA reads TGTGCCACCCGGGATAGTTTCCATTGGATCAAGACGTTT.

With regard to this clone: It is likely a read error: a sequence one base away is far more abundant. This CDR3 reads CATWDGLNYKKLF. In nucleotides, the CDR3 is TGTGCCACCTGGGACGGGCTTAATTATAAGAAGCTCTTT. The chain links TRGV2 to TRGJ1 or TRGJ2. The germline V gene has CDR1 EGSNGY and CDR2 YDSYNSKV. The CDR3 loop spans 13 amino acids.

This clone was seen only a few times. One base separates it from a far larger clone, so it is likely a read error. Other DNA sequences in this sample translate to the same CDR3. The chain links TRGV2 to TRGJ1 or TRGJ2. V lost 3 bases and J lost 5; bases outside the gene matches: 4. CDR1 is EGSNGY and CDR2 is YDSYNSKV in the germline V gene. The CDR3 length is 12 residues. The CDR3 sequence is CATWDRDYKKLF. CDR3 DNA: TGTGCCACCTGGGACAGAGATTATAAGAAACTCTTT.

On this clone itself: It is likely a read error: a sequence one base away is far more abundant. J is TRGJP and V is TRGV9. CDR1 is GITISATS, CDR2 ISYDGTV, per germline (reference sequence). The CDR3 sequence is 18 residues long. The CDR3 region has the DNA TGTGCCTTGTGGAAGGTGCAGGATCAAGAGTTGGGCAAAAAAATCAAGGTATTT. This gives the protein CALWKVQDQELGKKIKVF.

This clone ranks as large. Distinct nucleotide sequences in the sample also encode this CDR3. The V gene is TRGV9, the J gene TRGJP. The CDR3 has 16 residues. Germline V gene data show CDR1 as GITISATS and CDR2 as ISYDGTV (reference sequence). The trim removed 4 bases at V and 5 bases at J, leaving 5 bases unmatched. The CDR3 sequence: CALWDVKELGKKIKVF. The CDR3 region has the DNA TGTGCCTTGTGGGACGTTAAAGAGTTGGGCAAAAAAATCAAGGTATTT.

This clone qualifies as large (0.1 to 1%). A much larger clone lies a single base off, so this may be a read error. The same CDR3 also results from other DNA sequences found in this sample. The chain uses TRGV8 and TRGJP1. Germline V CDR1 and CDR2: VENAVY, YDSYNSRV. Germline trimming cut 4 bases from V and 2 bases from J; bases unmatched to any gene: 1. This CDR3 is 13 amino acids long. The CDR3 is CATWETTGWFKIF. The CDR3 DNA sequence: TGTGCCACCTGGGAGACCACTGGTTGGTTCAAGATATTT.

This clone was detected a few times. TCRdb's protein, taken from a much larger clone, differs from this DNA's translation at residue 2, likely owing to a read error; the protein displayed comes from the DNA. This CDR3 is CTTWDTGWFKIF. As DNA, the CDR3 is TGTACCACCTGGGACACTGGTTGGTTCAAGATATTT. The chain recombines TRGV8 with TRGJP1. The CDR3 loop spans 12 amino acids. Germline CDR1 is VENAVY and CDR2 is YDSYNSRV.

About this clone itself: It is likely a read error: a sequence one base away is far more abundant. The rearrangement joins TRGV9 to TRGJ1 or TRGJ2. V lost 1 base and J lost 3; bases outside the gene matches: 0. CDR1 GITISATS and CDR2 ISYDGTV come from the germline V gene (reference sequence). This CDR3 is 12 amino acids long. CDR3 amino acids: CALWEVYYKKLF. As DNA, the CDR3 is TGTGCCTTGTGGGAGGTTTATTATAAGAAACTCTTT.

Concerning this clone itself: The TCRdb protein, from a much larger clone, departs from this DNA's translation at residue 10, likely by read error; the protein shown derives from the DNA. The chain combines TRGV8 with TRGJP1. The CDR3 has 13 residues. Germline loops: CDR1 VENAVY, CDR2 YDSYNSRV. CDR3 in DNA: TGTGCCACCTGGGATAAAACTGGTTGGCTCAAGATATTT. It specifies CATWDKTGWLKIF.

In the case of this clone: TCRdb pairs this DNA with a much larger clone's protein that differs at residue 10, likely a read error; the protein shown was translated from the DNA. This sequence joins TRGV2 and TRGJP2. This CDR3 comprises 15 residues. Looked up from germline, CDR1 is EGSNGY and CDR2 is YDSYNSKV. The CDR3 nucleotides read TGTGCCACCTGGGACGGGCATAGTAGTTATTGGATCAAGACGTTT. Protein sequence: CATWDGHSSYWIKTF.

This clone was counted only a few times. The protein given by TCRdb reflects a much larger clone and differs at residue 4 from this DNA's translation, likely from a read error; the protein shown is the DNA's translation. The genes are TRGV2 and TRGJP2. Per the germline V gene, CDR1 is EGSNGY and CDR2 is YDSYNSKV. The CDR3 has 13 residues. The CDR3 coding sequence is TGTGCCACCCGGGACGGACCGGATTGGATCAAGACGTTT. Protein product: CATRDGPDWIKTF.

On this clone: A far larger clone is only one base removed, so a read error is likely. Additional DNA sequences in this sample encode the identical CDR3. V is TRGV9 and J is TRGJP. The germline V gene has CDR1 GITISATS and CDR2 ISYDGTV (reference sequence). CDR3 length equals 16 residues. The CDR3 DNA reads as TGTGCCCTGTGGGAGGTGCGGGAGTTGGGCAAAAAAATCAAGGTATTT. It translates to CALWEVRELGKKIKVF.

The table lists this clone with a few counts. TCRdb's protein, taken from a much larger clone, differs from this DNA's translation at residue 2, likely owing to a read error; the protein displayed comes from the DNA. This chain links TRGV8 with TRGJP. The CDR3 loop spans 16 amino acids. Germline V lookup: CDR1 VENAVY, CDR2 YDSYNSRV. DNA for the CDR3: TGTACCACCTGGGCCCAGCAAGAGTTGGGCAAAAAAATCAAGGTATTT. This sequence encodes CTTWAQQELGKKIKVF.

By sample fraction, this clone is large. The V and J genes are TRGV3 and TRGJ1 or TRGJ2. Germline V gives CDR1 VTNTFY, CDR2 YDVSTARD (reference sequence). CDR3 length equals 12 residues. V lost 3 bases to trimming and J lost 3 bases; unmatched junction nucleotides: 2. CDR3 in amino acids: CATWDVYYKKLF. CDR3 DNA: TGTGCCACCTGGGACGTTTATTATAAGAAACTCTTT.

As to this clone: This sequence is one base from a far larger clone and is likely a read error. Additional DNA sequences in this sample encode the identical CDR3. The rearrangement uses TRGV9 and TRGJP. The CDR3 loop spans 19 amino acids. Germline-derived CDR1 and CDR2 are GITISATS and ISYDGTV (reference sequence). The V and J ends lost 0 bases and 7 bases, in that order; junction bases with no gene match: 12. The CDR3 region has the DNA TGTGCCTTGTGGGAGGTGAAGGGCGCGGGCGAGTTGGGCAAAAAAATCAAGGTATTT. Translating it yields CALWEVKGAGELGKKIKVF.

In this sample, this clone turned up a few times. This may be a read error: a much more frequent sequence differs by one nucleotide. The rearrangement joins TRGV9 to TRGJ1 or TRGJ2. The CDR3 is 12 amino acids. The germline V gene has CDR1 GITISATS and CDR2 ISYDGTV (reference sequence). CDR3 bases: TGCGCCTTGTGGGAGGCTAGGGATAAGAAACTCTTT. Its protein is CALWEARDKKLF.

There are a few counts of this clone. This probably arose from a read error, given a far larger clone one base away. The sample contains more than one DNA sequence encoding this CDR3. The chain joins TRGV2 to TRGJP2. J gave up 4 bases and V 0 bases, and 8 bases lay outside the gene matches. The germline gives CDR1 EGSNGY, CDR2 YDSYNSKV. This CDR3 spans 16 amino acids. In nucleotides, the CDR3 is TGTGCCACCTGGGACGGGCAGTCGGTTAGTGATTGGATCAAGACGTTT. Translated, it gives CATWDGQSVSDWIKTF.

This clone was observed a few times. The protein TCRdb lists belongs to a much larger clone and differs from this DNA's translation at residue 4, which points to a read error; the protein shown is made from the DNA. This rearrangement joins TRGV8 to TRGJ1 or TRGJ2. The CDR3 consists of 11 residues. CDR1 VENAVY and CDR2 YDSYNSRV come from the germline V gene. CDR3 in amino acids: CATRDSYKKLF. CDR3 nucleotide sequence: TGTGCCACCCGGGATAGTTATAAGAAACTCTTT.

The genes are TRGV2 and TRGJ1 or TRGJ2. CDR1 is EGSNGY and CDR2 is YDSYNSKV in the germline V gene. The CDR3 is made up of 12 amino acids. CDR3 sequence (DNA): TGTACCCCCTGGGACTACTATTATAAGAAACTCTTT. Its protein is CTPWDYYYKKLF.

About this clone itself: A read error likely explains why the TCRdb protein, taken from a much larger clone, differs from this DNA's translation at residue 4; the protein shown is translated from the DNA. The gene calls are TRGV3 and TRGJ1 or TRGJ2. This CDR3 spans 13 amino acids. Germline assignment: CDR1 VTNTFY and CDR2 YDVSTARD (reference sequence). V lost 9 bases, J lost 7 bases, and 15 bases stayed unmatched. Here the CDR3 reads CATRARRSYKKLF. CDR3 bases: TGTGCCACCCGGGCCCGCCGGTCGTATAAGAAACTCTTT.

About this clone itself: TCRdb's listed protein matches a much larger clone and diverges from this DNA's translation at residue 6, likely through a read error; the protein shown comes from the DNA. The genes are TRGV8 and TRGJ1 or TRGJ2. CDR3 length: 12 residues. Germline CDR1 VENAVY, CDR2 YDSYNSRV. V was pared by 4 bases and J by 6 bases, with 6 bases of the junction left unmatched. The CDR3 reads CATWDPAYKKLF. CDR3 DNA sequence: TGTGCCACCTGGGACCCCGCTTATAAGAAACTCTTT.

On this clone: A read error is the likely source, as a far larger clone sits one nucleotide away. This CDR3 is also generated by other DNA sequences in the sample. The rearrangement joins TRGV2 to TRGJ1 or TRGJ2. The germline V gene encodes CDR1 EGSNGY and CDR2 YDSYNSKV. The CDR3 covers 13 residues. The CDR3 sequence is CATWDVLYYKKLF. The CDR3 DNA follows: TGTGCCACCTGGGACGTCCTTTATTATAAGAAGCTCTTT.

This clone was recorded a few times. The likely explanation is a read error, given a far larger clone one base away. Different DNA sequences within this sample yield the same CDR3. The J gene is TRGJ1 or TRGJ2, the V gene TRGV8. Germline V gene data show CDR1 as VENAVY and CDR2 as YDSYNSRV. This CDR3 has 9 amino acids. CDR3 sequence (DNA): TGTGCCACCTGGGATAAGAAGCTCTTT. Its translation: CATWDKKLF.